The rows below give T cell receptor beta chains drawn from one sample of a study of shared clonotypes between healthy human individuals. Produced via immunoSEQ multiplex PCR; TCRdb's table is partial and in-frame only. The table has some 2.1 million clones, approximately 94% seen once. Sequencing was performed on naive CD8+ T cells sorted from blood. The receptors come from a man aged 18 to 30 in good health. Both conserved end residues are part of each CDR3. A D gene is named only where the DNA matches it firmly. Clone size is not always given. Where it is, it says once, few, many or a class for expanded clones.

-,TRBD2,TRBV13,TRBJ2-2,TGTGCCAGCAGCCCCGGGGGGTACACCGGGGAGCTGTTTTTT,CASSPGGYTGELFF
-,-,TRBV11-2,TRBJ2-1,TGTGCCAGCAGCCCCCCGGGACCGACATTCTTC,CASSPPGPTFF
-,-,TRBV28,TRBJ2-4,TGTGCCAGCAGTAACGACAGGTCCCTTCAGTACTTC,CASSNDRSLQYF
-,-,TRBV7-2,TRBJ2-1,TGTGCCAGCAGATACCTAGCGCAGAGCTCCTACAATGAGCAGTTCTTC,CASRYLAQSSYNEQFF
-,-,TRBV5-1,TRBJ2-7,TGCGCCAGCAGCTCGGACGGTCGGACCTACGAGCAGTACTTC,CASSSDGRTYEQYF
once,-,TRBV11-2,TRBJ2-7,TGTGCCAGCAGCTTAAAGGAGGGGTCGATTTTCTACGAGCAGTACTTC,CASSLKEGSIFYEQYF
-,TRBD1,TRBV15,TRBJ2-7,TGTGCCACCAGCAGAGATTGGGACAGCCTCTACGAGCAGTACTTC,CATSRDWDSLYEQYF
few,-,TRBV2,TRBJ1-2,TGTGCCAGCAGTGAAGCGGGGACGGCCGCAGCCGCTATCTGGGGCTACACCTTC,CASSEAGTAAAAIWGYTF
-,-,TRBV7-2,TRBJ2-5,TGTGCCAGCAGCATCTACGTGGGAGAGACCCAGTACTTC,CASSIYVGETQYF
few,-,TRBV7-9,TRBJ1-1,TGTGCCAGCAGGTTGCAGGGTGCTGAAGCTTTCTTT,CASRLQGAEAFF
-,-,TRBV2,TRBJ2-5,TGTGCCAGCAGTGATGGGGGGTGGAAGACCCAGTACTTC,CASSDGGWKTQYF
-,TRBD2,TRBV9,TRBJ2-7,TGTGCCAGCAGCGTAGGGCCCCGGGGGGACGAGCAGTACTTC,CASSVGPRGDEQYF
-,-,TRBV6-5,TRBJ2-7,TGTGCCAGCAGCCAAACTTATTCAACTTACTACGAGCAGTACTTC,CASSQTYSTYYEQYF
-,TRBD1,TRBV29-1,TRBJ1-1,TGCAGCGTCCAACAGGGGGAAAACACTGAAGCTTTCTTT,CSVQQGENTEAFF
-,-,TRBV5-6,TRBJ1-6,TGTGCCAGCAGCGCCCGGAGCTCCTATAATTCACCCCTCCACTTT,CASSARSSYNSPLHF
-,-,TRBV27,TRBJ2-7,TGTGCCAGCAGTTTCGTTTCGGGTTACGAGCAGTACTTC,CASSFVSGYEQYF
-,-,TRBV27,TRBJ2-5,TGTGCCAGCAGTTTCTCAGGGCCGGAGACCCAGTACTTC,CASSFSGPETQYF
-,-,TRBV11-2,TRBJ2-7,TGTGCCAGCAGCCTGGCCGGCTCACTATACGAGCAGTACTTC,CASSLAGSLYEQYF
-,TRBD1,TRBV4-1,TRBJ1-2,TGCGCCAGCAGCCAAGATCCGGGACAGTATGGCTACACCTTC,CASSQDPGQYGYTF
-,-,TRBV29-1,TRBJ2-1,TGCAGCGTCTGGGGCTACCTCTCCTACAATGAGCAGTTCTTC,CSVWGYLSYNEQFF
-,TRBD2,TRBV29-1,TRBJ2-2,TGCAGCGTTGAGGTAGCGGGGGAATACACCGGGGAGCTGTTTTTT,CSVEVAGEYTGELFF
-,-,TRBV5-6,TRBJ2-3,TGTGCCAGCAGCTTGGGAGCAGACCACACAGATACGCAGTATTTT,CASSLGADHTDTQYF
-,TRBD1,TRBV30,TRBJ2-7,TGTGCCTGGAGTAAAACAGGGGTCGAGCAGTACTTC,CAWSKTGVEQYF
-,TRBD1,TRBV30,TRBJ2-2,TGTGCCTGGGGATCCGGGACAGGGGGTTACACCGGGGAGCTGTTTTTT,CAWGSGTGGYTGELFF
-,-,TRBV5-1,TRBJ2-7,TGCGCCAGCCAGCTTGGGTTAGCGCCCACCTACGAGCAGTACTTC,CASQLGLAPTYEQYF
-,TRBD2,TRBV10-1,TRBJ2-3,TGCGCCAGCAGTAAGACTAGCGGGAGTACAGATACGCAGTATTTT,CASSKTSGSTDTQYF
-,TRBD1,TRBV4-3,TRBJ2-7,TGCGCCAGCAGCCTAGGGGCAGGGGGCTACGAGCAGTACTTC,CASSLGAGGYEQYF
-,TRBD1,TRBV7-9,TRBJ2-7,TGTGCCAGCAGCCCGGGACAGGGGAGTTTCTACGAGCAGTACTTC,CASSPGQGSFYEQYF
-,-,TRBV7-9,TRBJ1-1,TGTGCCAGCAGCTTACGCCCGGGAGTAGAGAACACTGAAGCTTTCTTT,CASSLRPGVENTEAFF
-,-,TRBV28,TRBJ2-7,TGTGCCAGCAGTTTGCTCAGCCCCGGGGACGAGCAGTACTTC,CASSLLSPGDEQYF
-,TRBD2,TRBV9,TRBJ2-7,TGTGCCAGCAGCCCACCGGGACTAGCGGGATTTCAGCAGTACTTC,CASSPPGLAGFQQYF
-,-,TRBV6-1,TRBJ2-7,TGTGCCAGCAGTGAAGGCCAGACCTACGAGCAGTACTTC,CASSEGQTYEQYF
-,-,TRBV27,TRBJ1-3,TGTGCCAGCAGTTTGTCCGGACAGTTTTTCGGCACCATATATTTT,CASSLSGQFFGTIYF
-,-,TRBV7-9,TRBJ1-1,TGTGCCAGCCGTGACGGGGGAGGCACTGAAGCTTTCTTT,CASRDGGGTEAFF
-,-,TRBV7-9,TRBJ2-3,TGTGCCAGCAGCTCGGCGGTGGCAGATACGCAGTATTTT,CASSSAVADTQYF
-,-,TRBV30,TRBJ2-3,TGTGCCTGGAGTAGGGGGATGGGCACAGATACGCAGTATTTT,CAWSRGMGTDTQYF
-,TRBD2,TRBV4-1,TRBJ2-3,TGCGCCAGCAGCTCTCGAAGCGGGATATCGGCAGATACGCAGTATTTT,CASSSRSGISADTQYF
-,TRBD2,TRBV9,TRBJ2-7,TGTGCCAGCATCGGGACTAGCGAAACCTACGAGCAGTACTTC,CASIGTSETYEQYF
-,-,TRBV27,TRBJ2-1,TGTGCCAGCAGTTTAAGAGGGGCCAGCTCCTACAATGAGCAGTTCTTC,CASSLRGASSYNEQFF
-,-,TRBV11-2,TRBJ2-7,TGTGCCAGCAGTTACACCCCGTTCTACGAGCAGTACTTC,CASSYTPFYEQYF
-,-,TRBV18,TRBJ2-1,TGTGCCAGCTCACACCCCGGAGGGGGTACATGGGGAGATGAGCAGTTCTTC,CASSHPGGGTWGDEQFF
-,-,TRBV2,TRBJ2-7,TGTGCCAGCAGTGTCTCAGGACCGACCTACGAGCAGTACTTC,CASSVSGPTYEQYF
-,-,TRBV9,TRBJ2-7,TGTGCCAGCAGCGTAGAGGTCGACACCCGAGAGCAGTACTTC,CASSVEVDTREQYF
-,TRBD2,TRBV6-5,TRBJ2-1,TGTGCCAGCAGCTATGGGACTAGCGCGGGCAATGAGCAGTTCTTC,CASSYGTSAGNEQFF
-,-,TRBV27,TRBJ2-2,TGTGCCAGCACCTCAATTCTACCGAACACCGGGGAGCTGTTTTTT,CASTSILPNTGELFF
-,TRBD1,TRBV29-1,TRBJ2-3,TGCAGCGTAAGGACAGGGGTCGGTGAACTTTTCGGGCAGTATTTT,CSVRTGVGELFGQYF
few,-,TRBV30,TRBJ1-1,TGTGCCTGGAGCGGAGGGACCGTTGAAGCTTTCTTT,CAWSGGTVEAFF
-,TRBD1,TRBV27,TRBJ2-7,TGTGCCAGCAGCCTACAGGGGCGATTTTACGAGCAGTACTTC,CASSLQGRFYEQYF
-,-,TRBV19,TRBJ1-2,TGTGCCAGTAGCCCAACAGGAATGGATGGCTACACCTTC,CASSPTGMDGYTF